This TCR beta chain appears in the sequencing data of a study of beta chain features in type 1 diabetes. Whole-study context: Regarding age, gender and cell yields, patients proved similar to healthy donors.

Only one heparinised blood draw was taken per donor, and its volume averaged approximately 0.11 L. Via the markers CD45RO/CCR7/CD25/CD127/CD95/CD27, stem cell-like memory, regulatory, central memory and naive CD4+ cells were sorted. Germline V gene sequence: CDR1 MNHNY, CDR2 SVGAGI (reference sequence). The CDR3 is made up of 14 amino acids. Trimming left V 5 bases short and J 4 bases short, with 14 bases between. Every isolated RNA sample was fully reverse transcribed, so sequencing captured expressed TCRB transcripts. Here immunoSEQ multiplex PCR was the method, and the copy in TCRdb shows in-frame clones only, minus some. The repertoire holds a few hundred thousand clones, with approximately 25% as singletons. Study conclusions and caveats: Type 1 diabetes patients had TCRB CDR3s that were shorter (moderately but significantly so) in all four CD4+ subsets. VDJ junctions from type 1 diabetes patients carried fewer insertions and larger deletions.

For this clone: Antigen: not known.

This receptor was identified in a woman younger than 45 with type 1 diabetes. The sample was naive CD4+ T cells from blood. The J gene is TRBJ2-5, the V gene TRBV6-6, with a tentative D call TRBD2 (7 bases). This CDR3 is CASSDRTSPETQYF. As DNA, the CDR3 is TGTGCCAGCAGTGACAGGACTAGTCCAGAGACCCAGTACTTC.